Below, 16 T cell receptor beta chains from the same sample are listed, as sequenced in a study of PD-1 blockade in classical Hodgkin lymphoma. The table came from immunoSEQ multiplex PCR; TCRdb's copy has only in-frame clones and leaves some out. Of more than 50,000 clones listed, 75% to 90% are singletons. Brentuximab vedotin exposure varied among the patients, all of whom had relapsed after autologous stem cell transplantation. The material was peripheral blood mononuclear cells (PBMCs), obtained at baseline. The receptors stem from a human donor with classical Hodgkin lymphoma.

The chain combines TRBV5-4 with TRBJ2-5; perhaps D is TRBD1 or TRBD2 (7 bases each). The germline V and J ends were trimmed by 4 bases and 6 bases, with 22 bases remaining between them. CDR1 and CDR2 from the germline V gene are SGHNT and YYREEE (reference sequence). The CDR3 totals 16 residues. CDR3 residues: CASSPRGRGTDQTQYF. In DNA, the CDR3 is TGTGCCAGCAGCCCGAGGGGGCGGGGGACCGACCAGACCCAGTACTTC.

The rearrangement uses TRBV10-3 and TRBJ1-2; 7 bases align to TRBD1. V was pared by 11 bases and J by 5 bases, with 5 bases of the junction left unmatched. CDR1 ENHRY and CDR2 SYGVKD come from the germline V gene. The CDR3 spans 11 residues. The CDR3, as DNA: TGTGCCGTCGGGACAGCGTATGGCTACACCTTC. It translates to CAVGTAYGYTF.

This sequence joins TRBV7-8 and TRBJ2-5, with D unresolved. CDR3 length equals 13 residues. Germline CDR1 reads SGHVS; CDR2 reads FQNEAQ. Trimming left V 5 bases short and J 5 bases short, with 12 bases between. CDR3 sequence reads: CASSHYLWETQYF. In DNA form, the CDR3 reads TGTGCCAGCAGCCACTACCTATGGGAGACCCAGTACTTC.

The rearrangement joins TRBV28 to TRBJ1-6, with 9 bases fitting TRBD1. The V and J ends lost 6 bases and 9 bases, in that order; junction bases with no gene match: 6. Germline V lookup: CDR1 MDHEN, CDR2 SYDVKM. The CDR3 covers 14 residues. The CDR3 here is CASSGETGGSPLHF. The CDR3 region has the DNA TGTGCCAGCAGCGGAGAGACAGGGGGTTCACCCCTCCACTTT.

The chain carries TRBV5-1 and TRBJ2-2; D is unresolved. The CDR3 length is 15 residues. Trimming removed 3 bases at V and 3 bases at J, with 12 bases between. The germline V gene encodes CDR1 SGHRS and CDR2 YFSETQ. CDR3 sequence: CASSSDRSYTGELFF. Written as DNA, the CDR3 is TGCGCCAGCAGCTCCGACCGGTCATACACCGGGGAGCTGTTTTTT.

The V and J genes are TRBV12-5 and TRBJ1-1; TRBD1 agrees at 8 bases. Germline values: CDR1 LGHNT, CDR2 FRNRAP. V lost 1 base to trimming and J lost 0 bases; unmatched junction nucleotides: 4. CDR3 size: 16 residues. The CDR3 DNA follows: TGTGCTAGTGGTTTGGGGGACAGGTTTTTGAACACTGAAGCTTTCTTT. The encoded protein is CASGLGDRFLNTEAFF.

V and J are TRBV27 and TRBJ1-2; tentative D call: TRBD1 (6 bases). The CDR3 loop spans 15 amino acids. The germline gives CDR1 MNHEY, CDR2 SMNVEV (reference sequence). The ends were cut back, 5 bases at V and 0 bases at J, with 13 bases in the middle. The CDR3 reads CASSPRDTANYGYTF. The CDR3 DNA sequence: TGTGCCAGCAGTCCCCGGGACACAGCTAACTATGGCTACACCTTC.

V usage is TRBV19 and J usage is TRBJ2-3, with a tentative D call TRBD1 (5 bases). Deletions cut 3 bases from V and 0 bases from J, with 10 bases between. Looked up from germline, CDR1 is LNHDA and CDR2 is SQIVND (reference sequence). This CDR3 spans 15 amino acids. The CDR3 reads CASSIDRASTDTQYF. The CDR3 DNA reads TGTGCCAGTAGTATCGACAGAGCTAGCACAGATACGCAGTATTTT.

CDR3 DNA: TGTGCCAGCAGGGAACAGGGGCTCACTGAAGCTTTCTTT. Its protein is CASREQGLTEAFF. This rearrangement joins TRBV27 to TRBJ1-1; 7 bases match TRBD1. V was clipped by 6 bases and J by 4 bases; unmatched bases: 5. This CDR3 contains 13 residues. Germline loops: CDR1 MNHEY, CDR2 SMNVEV (reference sequence).

This rearrangement joins TRBV19 to TRBJ2-7; D perhaps matches TRBD1 (6 bases). This CDR3 is built from 14 residues. V lost 6 bases to trimming and J lost 0 bases, with 12 bases between them. Germline V lookup: CDR1 LNHDA, CDR2 SQIVND (reference sequence). Written as DNA, the CDR3 is TGTGCCAGTAGATGGGGGCCCTCCTCCTACGAGCAGTACTTC. Translating it yields CASRWGPSSYEQYF.

This rearrangement joins TRBV30 to TRBJ1-4, with D possibly matching TRBD1 (5 bases). V was pared by 0 bases and J by 10 bases, with 18 bases between. Germline lookup yields CDR1 GTSNPN and CDR2 SVGIG (reference sequence). The CDR3 is 15 residues long. The CDR3 sequence is CAWSVGSGGSGKLFF. The CDR3 bases are TGTGCCTGGAGTGTTGGATCCGGGGGGTCTGGAAAACTGTTTTTT.

Turning to this clone: This sample also contains other DNA sequences that code for the same CDR3. The V call is TRBV5-1, the J call TRBJ2-7; D is possibly TRBD2 (6 bases). The V and J ends lost 3 bases and 3 bases respectively, with 13 bases between them. The CDR3 runs to 14 residues. CDR1 is SGHRS, CDR2 YFSETQ, per germline. The CDR3 reads CASSSTRDSYEQYF. CDR3 in DNA: TGCGCCAGCAGCTCGACTAGAGACAGCTACGAGCAGTACTTC.

V usage is TRBV5-6 and J usage is TRBJ2-5; D is possibly TRBD1 (6 bases). This CDR3 comprises 16 residues. Germline V CDR1 and CDR2: SGHDT, YYEEEE. V was trimmed by 3 bases and J by 0 bases, leaving 15 bases between them. The CDR3 sequence: CASSSATGHYQETQYF. The CDR3 coding sequence is TGTGCCAGCAGCTCTGCAACAGGGCATTACCAAGAGACCCAGTACTTC.

A single count supports this clone. This sequence joins TRBV27 and TRBJ1-6; no reliable D call. CDR3 length: 19 amino acids. Germline V gene sequence: CDR1 MNHEY, CDR2 SMNVEV (reference sequence). Trimming cost V 6 bases and J 5 bases, with 26 bases left between them. CDR3 protein: CASSGGLVEYVGDNSPLHF. CDR3 DNA: TGTGCCAGCAGCGGCGGGTTGGTGGAATACGTGGGCGATAATTCACCCCTCCACTTT.

V and J are TRBV6-1 and TRBJ1-1; D ambiguous. CDR1 MNHNS and CDR2 SASEGT come from the germline V gene. V was pared by 2 bases and J by 3 bases, with 13 bases between. The CDR3 runs 15 residues. Written as DNA, the CDR3 is TGTGCCAGCAGTGAACTTTGGAGATATGACACTGAAGCTTTCTTT. It is translated as CASSELWRYDTEAFF.

The CDR3 loop is CASSPRQSEQYF. The CDR3, as DNA: TGTGCCAGCTCACCCCGACAGTCCGAGCAGTACTTC. V and J are TRBV18 and TRBJ2-7, with D perhaps matching TRBD1 (5 bases). Germline values: CDR1 KGHSH, CDR2 LQKENI. Between the trimmed V and J ends, which lost 3 bases and 6 bases, there was a span of 9 bases. This CDR3 spans 12 amino acids.